This T cell receptor beta chain was sequenced during a study of T cell responses to AZD1222 COVID-19 vaccine listed by TCRdb under 2021. Concerning the study at large: AZD1222 recipients with second doses at about 4 weeks or about 12 weeks were pooled, because spike-specific TCR depth and breadth did not differ between schedules. A total of around 240 trial participants underwent TCR sequencing, of whom about 210 had received two doses of AZD1222 and around 26 had received two doses of the MenACWY control vaccine. Trial participants were enrolled by age into 18-55, 56-69 and 70-plus year subgroups, with about 150, 27 and 61 TCR-sequenced participants respectively. What the study reported, not specific to this receptor: Epitopes outside the regions mutated in the B.1.351 and B.1.1.7 variants were reportedly recognized by nearly half of the unique spike-specific TCRs. In the small 56-69-year group, the increase in depth fell short of significance, most likely because of low power. CD4 TCRs associated with the vaccine covered the entire spike protein, and the dominant responses were in regions 160-218 and 743-854. Because no samples from the day 14 peak response were available, repertoires could be characterized only after the peak T cell response. Spike-specific TCR breadth and depth rose significantly after two AZD1222 doses compared with day 0 and with MenACWY recipients. Only five to seven AZD1222 recipients were SARS-CoV-2 seropositive at baseline, limiting conclusions about previously exposed vaccinees. Most participants were white British and females outnumbered males, and the authors suggested that clonal diversity may have been underestimated.

The CDR3 regions of human TCRbeta chains were analyzed by immunosequencing. Per the original workflow: TCRs in the repertoires were matched against a reference library of SARS-CoV-2-specific TCRs that had been generated with the MIRA antigen-specificity platform. Breadth was defined as the fraction of unique TCRs that were SARS-CoV-2-associated. Depth was defined as the fraction of total T cells that were SARS-CoV-2-associated. Using the MIRA data, each spike-specific TCR was assigned both to the spike region to which the TCR was reactive and to a CD4 or CD8 class. Log10-transformed breadth and depth values were compared by one-way ANOVA with Sidak's multiple comparisons tests. Not all clones reach the TCRdb copy of this immuneACCESS table, which keeps in-frame sequences only. Checked studies attribute under half of the gap to unresolved V genes and leave the rest unexplained. Clone size and the V and J calls come from that table; the DNA yielded D and trimming. The sample data list about 79,000 clones, and approximately 80% of these were observed just once. The top ten clones comprise approximately 22% of the sample.

Read against the paper, the sample's time point label means: baseline before first vaccination. Vaccinee samples were obtained from the UK trials COV001 and COV002, which included a single-blind randomized controlled phase 2/3 trial of AZD1222 (ChAdOx1 nCoV-19) in healthy adults. For TCRbeta chain sequencing, PBMC samples from trial participants were taken at day 0 and at day 28 after the second dose. This clone was seen many times. The antigen it recognizes is unknown. Base qualities are missing; no much larger clone stands one base away. As encoded in the germline V gene, CDR1 is SGDLS while CDR2 is YYNGEE. The CDR3 holds 15 amino acids from the cysteine to the phenylalanine. Here the CDR3 DNA is all that survives: 45 bases in frame from base 1. The V and J ends are trimmed by 4 bases and 1 base, leaving 14 bases between them.

The sequences come from peripheral blood, collected on day 0 of AZD1222 vaccination. The clonotype comes from an adult in good health. The chain couples TRBV9 to TRBJ2-5, with TRBD2 as a weak D call on 5 bases. The CDR3 protein: CASSPWTAPQETQYF. Here is the DNA: TGTGCCAGCAGCCCTTGGACTGCCCCCCAAGAGACCCAGTACTTC.